These T cell receptor beta chains were read from a single sample in a study of T cell changes during pregnancy in multiple sclerosis. The method was immunoSEQ multiplex PCR; TCRdb's version includes in-frame clones alone and lacks a portion of them. The table shows roughly 100,000 clones, with 92% occurring only once. The sequencing used peripheral blood, collected after pregnancy. These receptors originate from a female donor with multiple sclerosis, enrolled in a pregnancy study. Each CDR3 is given with its conserved first and last residue. Each record gives: clone size, J gene, D gene, V gene, CDR3 protein, CDR3 DNA. A D gene is named only where the DNA matches it firmly. Clone size is shown for a subset of rows, as once, few, many or a class of expanded clone.

>-|TRBJ2-1|-|TRBV7-9
CASSFTGSSYNEQFF
TGTGCCAGCAGCTTTACCGGGAGCTCCTACAATGAGCAGTTCTTC
>-|TRBJ1-1|TRBD1|TRBV27
CASSLWGTGRRAFF
TGTGCCAGCAGTTTATGGGGGACAGGAAGGAGAGCTTTCTTT
>-|TRBJ1-2|TRBD1|TRBV19
CASSDTGEYGYTF
TGTGCCAGTAGTGACACAGGGGAGTATGGCTACACCTTC
>-|TRBJ2-2|-|TRBV5-1
CASSFDSTNTGELFF
TGCGCCAGCAGCTTCGACAGCACGAACACCGGGGAGCTGTTTTTT
>-|TRBJ2-3|-|TRBV7-6
CASSLEGEGAQYF
TGTGCCAGCAGCTTAGAAGGAGAAGGGGCGCAGTATTTT
>-|TRBJ2-7|-|TRBV13
CASSLLSYEQYF
TGTGCCAGCAGCCTCCTCTCCTACGAGCAGTACTTC
>once|TRBJ1-3|-|TRBV7-2
CASSSIGNTIYF
TGTGCCAGCAGCTCTATAGGAAACACCATATATTTT
>-|TRBJ2-3|-|TRBV27
CASGGQRASTDTQYF
TGTGCCAGCGGAGGGCAGAGAGCTAGCACAGATACGCAGTATTTT
>-|TRBJ2-5|-|TRBV14
CASSLWRGSETQYF
TGTGCCAGCAGCCTGTGGAGGGGCTCGGAGACCCAGTACTTC
>-|TRBJ2-7|-|TRBV4-3
CASSHATVAPYEQYF
TGCGCCAGCAGCCATGCGACAGTTGCCCCCTACGAGCAGTACTTC
>-|TRBJ2-2|TRBD1|TRBV18
CASSPRQGAGELFF
TGTGCCAGCTCACCGAGACAGGGGGCCGGGGAGCTGTTTTTT
>-|TRBJ2-7|-|TRBV7-3
CASSLRRENEQYF
TGTGCCAGCAGCTTAAGGAGGGAAAACGAGCAGTACTTC
>-|TRBJ2-1|-|TRBV7-2
CASSLGNRENEQFF
TGTGCCAGCAGCTTAGGTAACCGAGAGAATGAGCAGTTCTTC
>once|TRBJ2-2|TRBD2|TRBV5-1
CASSLEVLAGVHGELFF
TGCGCCAGCAGCTTGGAAGTCCTAGCGGGAGTACACGGGGAGCTGTTTTTT
>-|TRBJ2-1|-|TRBV9
CASSPRDSGGPSGDEQFF
TGTGCCAGCAGCCCCCGGGACTCAGGGGGGCCCAGTGGCGATGAGCAGTTCTTC
>-|TRBJ1-5|-|TRBV7-2
CASSLGGKTNQPQHF
TGTGCCAGCAGCTTAGGAGGGAAGACAAATCAGCCCCAGCATTTT
>once|TRBJ2-2|-|TRBV10-3
CAISEGGTNPANTGELFF
TGTGCCATCAGTGAGGGGGGGACCAACCCGGCGAACACCGGGGAGCTGTTTTTT
>-|TRBJ2-3|TRBD2|TRBV4-2
CASSQVAGTSGGMADTQYF
TGTGCCAGCAGCCAAGTTGCCGGGACTAGCGGGGGGATGGCAGATACGCAGTATTTT
>-|TRBJ1-6|TRBD1|TRBV9
CASSVAGTGSSPLHF
TGTGCCAGCAGCGTAGCCGGGACAGGGAGTTCACCCCTCCACTTT
>-|TRBJ2-7|-|TRBV10-3
CAIRGDGLYEQYF
TGTGCCATCAGAGGGGACGGACTATACGAGCAGTACTTC
>-|TRBJ1-1|TRBD1|TRBV28
CASSPGTGAPGAFF
TGTGCCAGCAGTCCTGGGACAGGGGCCCCTGGAGCTTTCTTT
>-|TRBJ2-1|TRBD2|TRBV7-3
CASSLLPRSGGAGGEGQNEQFF
TGTGCCAGCAGCTTACTCCCTCGTAGCGGGGGGGCCGGTGGTGAGGGTCAAAATGAGCAGTTCTTC
>-|TRBJ2-2|TRBD2|TRBV7-2
CASRQGLAGVTGELFF
TGTGCCAGCAGACAGGGACTAGCGGGGGTCACCGGGGAGCTGTTTTTT
>once|TRBJ1-2|-|TRBV7-2
CASSSPNGYTF
TGTGCCAGCAGCTCCCCAAATGGCTACACCTTC
>-|TRBJ2-7|TRBD1|TRBV7-2
CASSLGQPTYEQYF
TGTGCCAGCAGCTTGGGACAGCCCACCTACGAGCAGTACTTC
>-|TRBJ2-7|-|TRBV18
CASSPSASSSPQYF
TGTGCCAGCTCACCATCTGCCAGTTCTTCCCCGCAGTACTTC
>-|TRBJ1-5|TRBD1|TRBV19
CASGDRGGRIWNQPQHF
TGTGCCAGTGGCGACAGGGGAGGACGTATTTGGAATCAGCCCCAGCATTTT
>-|TRBJ1-2|-|TRBV27
CASSLSGRGGAYGYTF
TGTGCCAGCAGTTTATCAGGACGGGGCGGGGCATATGGCTACACCTTC
>-|TRBJ1-5|-|TRBV27
CRRGPQPQHF
TGTCGGCGGGGTCCTCAGCCCCAGCATTTT
>-|TRBJ1-2|-|TRBV9
CASSEGQDKGYTF
TGTGCCAGCAGCGAAGGACAAGACAAAGGCTACACCTTC
>-|TRBJ2-1|TRBD2|TRBV4-2
CASSQEHPRTSGYNEQFF
TGTGCCAGCAGCCAAGAGCACCCCCGGACTAGCGGATACAATGAGCAGTTCTTC
>-|TRBJ2-1|TRBD1|TRBV5-1
CASSPGGTAYNEQFF
TGCGCCAGCAGCCCAGGGGGCACAGCTTACAATGAGCAGTTCTTC
>-|TRBJ1-2|TRBD1|TRBV7-2
CASSLDKTGVGYGYTF
TGTGCCAGCAGCCTTGATAAGACAGGGGTCGGGTATGGCTACACCTTC
>-|TRBJ1-1|-|TRBV9
CASSVVRNTEAFF
TGTGCCAGCAGCGTAGTTCGGAACACTGAAGCTTTCTTT
>few|TRBJ2-1|-|TRBV2
CASSEGFKQFF
TGTGCCAGCAGTGAGGGCTTTAAGCAGTTCTTC
>-|TRBJ1-5|-|TRBV29-1
CSVGTANQPQHF
TGCAGCGTTGGGACAGCTAATCAGCCCCAGCATTTT
>-|TRBJ1-1|TRBD1|TRBV7-9
CASRPRGSDEAFF
TGTGCCAGCCGGCCCAGGGGGTCCGATGAAGCTTTCTTT
>-|TRBJ1-4|-|TRBV10-3
CATRTETNEKLFF
TGTGCCACCCGGACAGAGACTAATGAAAAACTGTTTTTT
>-|TRBJ2-7|TRBD1|TRBV28
CASSPGTGGFYEQYF
TGTGCCAGCAGTCCTGGGACAGGGGGCTTCTACGAGCAGTACTTC
>-|TRBJ2-5|-|TRBV13
CASSRTMQETQYF
TGTGCCAGCAGTCGGACAATGCAAGAGACCCAGTACTTC
>-|TRBJ1-3|-|TRBV7-6
CASSSYRADTIYF
TGTGCCAGCAGCTCATACAGGGCGGACACCATATATTTT